Each of the 23 T cell receptor beta chains below was sequenced from the same sample in a study of Tregs in tolerant kidney transplant recipients. Generated by immunoSEQ multiplex PCR, the TCRdb table keeps only in-frame clones and is missing some. Here the sample table reports tens of thousands of clones. The nonmyeloablative bone marrow transplants came from related graft donors, with transient mixed chimerism. Sequencing was performed on CD4+ T cells from blood (PBMCs), taken 24 months after the transplant. These receptors were taken from a human patient who received a combined kidney and bone marrow transplant. Some T cells may possibly be graft donor cells.

Points on this clone: The sequenced fragment ends 3 residues before the CDR3 boundary, so the rest is inferred from the germline J gene. J is TRBJ2-5 and V is TRBV19, with D perhaps TRBD1 (6 bases). Germline-derived CDR1 and CDR2 are LNHDA and SQIVND (reference sequence). The CDR3 has 13 amino acids. V was shortened by 9 bases and J by 4 bases, with 15 bases between the two germline ends. CDR3 region: CASNRELGETQYF. CDR3 DNA, as far as it was read: TGTGCCAGCAACAGGGAGTTAGGAGAGACC.

The sequenced part of the CDR3 DNA is TGTGCCAGCAGCTTAGTACAGAGAGATACG. Protein product: CASSLVQRDT. The whole CDR3 sequence reads CASSLVQRDTQYF. The V and J genes are TRBV11-2 and TRBJ2-3; D call uncertain. Read coverage stops 3 residues before the CDR3 terminus; the germline J gene supplies the remainder. V was pared by 1 base and J by 5 bases, with 7 bases between. The germline V gene encodes CDR1 SGHAT and CDR2 FQNNGV. This CDR3 spans 13 amino acids.

The CDR3 bases that were read are TGCAGTGCTAGAGCCCCGGGACAGGGAGGTAATGAAAAA. It codes for CSARAPGQGGNEK. The complete CDR3 reads CSARAPGQGGNEKLFF. The V call is TRBV20-1, the J call TRBJ1-4, with TRBD1 identical over 9 bases. The observed sequence ends 3 residues before the CDR3 terminus, with the missing tail filled in from the germline J gene. Germline loops: CDR1 DFQATT, CDR2 SNEGSKA (reference sequence). V lost 1 base and J lost 4; bases outside the gene matches: 7. The CDR3 length is 16 residues.

A note on this clone: The DNA ends 3 residues before the CDR3 does, and the rest of the CDR3 is filled in from the germline J gene. The gene calls are TRBV19 and TRBJ2-1, with 7 bases matching TRBD1. J lost 3 bases, V lost 3 bases, and 5 bases had no gene match. The CDR3 is 15 amino acids. Germline CDR1 LNHDA, CDR2 SQIVND (reference sequence). CDR3 protein: CASSMPRGHYNEQFF. CDR3 bases read: TGTGCCAGTAGTATGCCAAGGGGGCACTACAATGAG.

As for this clone: The CDR3 end is not reached by the read, which stops 3 residues before it; the germline J gene fills it in. The chain uses TRBV6-1 and TRBJ2-7; the match to TRBD2 covers 7 bases. The length of the CDR3 is 15 residues. V trimming: 0 bases; J trimming: 2 bases; junction bases outside the gene matches: 4. Looked up from germline, CDR1 is MNHNS and CDR2 is SASEGT. The CDR3 bases that were read are TGTGCCAGCAGTGAAGCGCTACTAGCGCCCTACGAG. Translating gives CASSEALLAPYE. The CDR3, in full, reads CASSEALLAPYEQYF.

Turning to this clone: Read data end 3 residues before the CDR3 end; the end is taken from the germline J gene. The chain has TRBV18 and TRBJ2-6, with 9 bases identical to TRBD2. The CDR3 has 18 residues. CDR1 and CDR2 (germline): KGHSH, LQKENI. The trim removed 4 bases at V and 0 bases at J, leaving 7 bases unmatched. The part of the CDR3 DNA that was read is TGTGCCAGCTCACTAGCGGGAGCACTTCTCTCTGGGGCCAACGTC. Its protein is CASSLAGALLSGANV. In full, the CDR3 reads CASSLAGALLSGANVLTF.

The CDR3 here is CASSLAAGAYNEQFF. The sequenced part of the CDR3 DNA is TGCGCCAGCAGCTTGGCAGCGGGAGCGTACAATGAG. The rearrangement joins TRBV5-1 to TRBJ2-1; 8 positions agree with TRBD2. The read terminates 3 residues before the CDR3 end, so the remaining end is supplied by the germline J gene. This CDR3 has 15 residues. The germline gives CDR1 SGHRS, CDR2 YFSETQ. V lost 0 bases, J lost 4 bases, and 3 bases stayed unmatched.

Comment on this clone: The CDR3 end lies 3 residues beyond the end of the read and is filled in from the germline J gene. This chain joins TRBV20-1 and TRBJ1-2; D is perhaps TRBD1 (6 bases). The germline V gene has CDR1 DFQATT and CDR2 SNEGSKA (reference sequence). V lost 3 bases and J lost 5, with 22 bases in between. The CDR3 spans 16 residues. The sequenced CDR3 bases are TGCAGTGCTAGTCGGGGGGGCTCTAGGGCCCTATATGGC. Encoded protein: CSASRGGSRALYG. The entire CDR3 protein reads CSASRGGSRALYGYTF.

Notes on this clone: The CDR3 extends 3 residues past the end of the read, so its final part is completed from the germline J gene. V usage is TRBV18 and J usage is TRBJ2-2; a weak D match, TRBD1 (6 bases). CDR1 KGHSH and CDR2 LQKENI come from the germline V gene. Deletions cut 3 bases from V and 0 bases from J, with 8 bases between. This CDR3 contains 15 residues. CDR3 bases read: TGTGCCAGCTCACCGGGACAAACGAACACCGGGGAG. This encodes CASSPGQTNTGE. The entire CDR3 is CASSPGQTNTGELFF.

About this clone: One junction end does not reproduce the germline sequence, and a read error may be involved. The CDR3 end falls 3 residues outside the read, so it is completed with the germline J gene. Other DNA sequences within the sample encode an identical CDR3. J is TRBJ1-1 and V is TRBV7-2; D is unclear. The germline gives CDR1 SGHTA, CDR2 FQGNSA. The CDR3 covers 14 residues. Incomplete CDR3 DNA: TGTGCCAGTAGCTTAAAACAGACGAACACTGAA. Its protein product is CASSLKQTNTE. The CDR3 in full is CASSLKQTNTEAFF.

To note about this clone: The DNA ends 3 residues before the CDR3 does, and the rest of the CDR3 is filled in from the germline J gene. This chain joins TRBV5-4 and TRBJ2-5; 9 bases map to TRBD1. Germline loops: CDR1 SGHNT, CDR2 YYREEE (reference sequence). The CDR3 extends over 16 amino acids. Trimming removed 5 bases from V and 5 bases from J; junction bases left unmatched: 13. CDR3 DNA (partial): TGTGCCAGCAGTTCACTACCGGGACAGGGTTGGGAGACC. Translation gives CASSSLPGQGWET. The CDR3 in full is CASSSLPGQGWETQYF.

A word on this clone: The read halts 3 residues ahead of the CDR3 end, with the missing end drawn from the germline J gene. The chain links TRBV6-2 or TRBV6-3 to TRBJ2-5; 13 nucleotides match TRBD2. CDR1 and CDR2 (germline): MNHEY, SVGEGT. Trimming cost V 7 bases and J 1 base; bases outside gene matches: 6. This CDR3 is 16 amino acids long. The CDR3 sequence: CASTWGLAGFQETQYF. The covered CDR3 bases are TGTGCCAGCACTTGGGGACTAGCGGGGTTCCAAGAGACC.

A note on this clone: Read sequence stops 3 residues before the CDR3 end, and the germline J gene provides the missing end. The V gene is TRBV28, the J gene TRBJ2-1; TRBD2 matches 7 bases. Germline trimming cut 5 bases from V and 8 bases from J; bases unmatched to any gene: 15. Germline loops: CDR1 MDHEN, CDR2 SYDVKM. CDR3 length equals 16 residues. CDR3 sequence reads: CASSPLSGVRGDEQFF. CDR3 bases read: TGTGCCAGCAGTCCTCTTAGCGGAGTTCGGGGGGATGAG.

A word on this clone: With the read ending 3 residues before the CDR3 end, the germline J gene is used to fill in that end. V gene TRBV6-1 combines with J gene TRBJ1-5; D may be TRBD1 (5 bases). Germline CDR1 reads MNHNS; CDR2 reads SASEGT. Trimming stripped 0 bases from V and 4 bases from J, with 7 bases between. There are 14 residues in the CDR3. CDR3 sequence reads: CASSEARANQPQHF. CDR3 DNA, as far as it was read: TGTGCCAGCAGTGAAGCCAGGGCTAATCAGCCC.

In the case of this clone: Read data end 3 residues before the CDR3 end; the end is taken from the germline J gene. V is TRBV28 and J is TRBJ2-6; D unclear. The CDR3 loop spans 14 amino acids. V was trimmed by 5 bases and J by 2 bases, leaving 7 bases between them. CDR1 and CDR2 from the germline V gene are MDHEN and SYDVKM. CDR3 region: CASSTPTGANVLTF. The sequenced CDR3 bases are TGTGCCAGCAGTACGCCTACTGGGGCCAACGTC.

Concerning this clone: The sequenced fragment ends 3 residues before the CDR3 boundary, so the rest is inferred from the germline J gene. The rearrangement uses TRBV7-2 and TRBJ2-7; 10 nucleotides agree with TRBD1. The CDR3 is made up of 15 amino acids. J lost 6 bases, V lost 1 base, and 6 bases had no gene match. Looked up from germline, CDR1 is SGHTA and CDR2 is FQGNSA. This CDR3 reads CASSLVGTGAFEQYF. Partial CDR3 DNA: TGTGCCAGCAGCTTAGTCGGGACAGGGGCCTTCGAG.

As concerns this clone: The read gets to within 3 residues of the CDR3 end, and the germline J gene fills in the rest. This sequence joins TRBV11-3 and TRBJ2-1; D may be TRBD2 (6 bases). V lost 5 bases and J lost 3, with 14 bases in between. Germline values: CDR1 SGHNT, CDR2 YENEEA. The CDR3 has 15 amino acids. CDR3 DNA (partial): TGTGCCAGCAGCCCACGACTAGTGGGCTACAATGAG. Its protein product is CASSPRLVGYNE. The entire CDR3 is CASSPRLVGYNEQFF.

With respect to this clone: The read is 3 residues too short to cover the CDR3 end, so that end is filled in from the germline J gene. V is TRBV2 and J is TRBJ1-4, with D uncertain. The CDR3 covers 16 residues. Germline loops: CDR1 SNHLY, CDR2 FYNNEI. The V end was cut by 4 bases, the J end by 5 bases, with 17 bases between. CDR3 DNA (partial): TGTGCCAGCAGTGGTAACCCCCCGGGCGGGAATGAAAAA. Translating it yields CASSGNPPGGNEK. The whole CDR3 is CASSGNPPGGNEKLFF. Supplemented by reference TRBV2 and TRBJ1-4, the full variable domain reads EPEVTQTPSHQVTQMGQEVILRCVPISNHLYFYWYRQILGQKVEFLVSFYNNEISEKSEIFDDQFSVERPDGSNFTLKIRSTKLEDSAMYFCASSGNPPGGNEKLFFGSGTQLSVL.

As to this clone: The read ends 3 residues early relative to the CDR3; the germline J gene fills the gap. The V gene is TRBV18, the J gene TRBJ2-4; TRBD2 matches 14 bases. The CDR3 is 19 amino acids. The V segment lost 0 bases and the J segment 3 bases; nucleotides outside the gene matches: 7. Germline lookup yields CDR1 KGHSH and CDR2 LQKENI. The CDR3 bases that were read are TGTGCCAGCTCACCACCGGGACTAGCGGGGGCCGGAGGCAAAAACATT. Protein: CASSPPGLAGAGGKNI. Given in full, the CDR3 is CASSPPGLAGAGGKNIQYF.

Points on this clone: The read falls 3 residues short of the CDR3 end, and the missing part is taken from the germline J gene. The gene calls are TRBV29-1 and TRBJ1-1, with TRBD1 identical over 7 bases. The CDR3 loop spans 15 amino acids. Looked up from germline, CDR1 is SQVTM and CDR2 is ANQGSEA. The junction had 12 bases not matched to a gene; V was cut back by 7 bases and J by 1 base. CDR3 sequence: CSAYSRQGKNTEAFF. The part of the CDR3 DNA that was read is TGCAGCGCCTACTCCCGACAGGGTAAGAACACTGAA. The variable domain in full, completed from reference TRBV29-1 and TRBJ1-1, reads SAVISQKPSRDICQRGTSLTIQCQVDSQVTMMFWYRQQPGQSLTLIATANQGSEATYESGFVIDKFPISRPNLTFSTLTVSNMSPEDSSIYLCSAYSRQGKNTEAFFGQGTRLTVV.

As for this clone: The sequence runs out 3 residues before the end of the CDR3; the remainder is reconstructed from the germline J gene. The V and J genes are TRBV5-1 and TRBJ1-2, with 7 bases fitting TRBD1. After removal of 1 base from V and 3 bases from J, the junction contained 6 bases not matched to a gene. Per the germline V gene, CDR1 is SGHRS and CDR2 is YFSETQ. The CDR3 runs 15 residues. CDR3 region: CASSLMQGVYYGYTF. The sequenced part of the CDR3 DNA is TGCGCCAGCAGCTTGATGCAGGGGGTATACTATGGC.

Points on this clone: The read is 3 residues too short to cover the CDR3 end, so that end is filled in from the germline J gene. The rearrangement links TRBV15 to TRBJ2-7, with 7 bases lining up with TRBD1. This CDR3 comprises 15 residues. J was trimmed by 1 base and V by 0 bases; bases with no gene match: 3. Looked up from germline, CDR1 is LNHNV and CDR2 is YYDKDF (reference sequence). CDR3 sequence: CATSRDLGQSYEQYF. The sequenced CDR3 bases are TGTGCCACCAGCAGAGATCTGGGACAGTCCTACGAG.

About this clone itself: Read sequence stops 3 residues before the CDR3 end, and the germline J gene provides the missing end. The rearrangement joins TRBV5-1 to TRBJ1-5; D ambiguous. CDR3 size: 14 residues. Trimming pared 0 bases from V and 1 base from J, leaving 5 bases between. Per the germline V gene, CDR1 is SGHRS and CDR2 is YFSETQ. CDR3 DNA (partial): TGCGCCAGCAGCTTGGAGGGCAGCAATCAGCCC. Protein: CASSLEGSNQP. The entire CDR3 sequence reads CASSLEGSNQPQHF. The variable domain in full, completed from reference TRBV5-1 and TRBJ1-5, reads KAGVTQTPRYLIKTRGQQVTLSCSPISGHRSVSWYQQTPGQGLQFLFEYFSETQRNKGNFPGRFSGRQFSNSRSEMNVSTLELGDSALYLCASSLEGSNQPQHFGDGTRLSIL.